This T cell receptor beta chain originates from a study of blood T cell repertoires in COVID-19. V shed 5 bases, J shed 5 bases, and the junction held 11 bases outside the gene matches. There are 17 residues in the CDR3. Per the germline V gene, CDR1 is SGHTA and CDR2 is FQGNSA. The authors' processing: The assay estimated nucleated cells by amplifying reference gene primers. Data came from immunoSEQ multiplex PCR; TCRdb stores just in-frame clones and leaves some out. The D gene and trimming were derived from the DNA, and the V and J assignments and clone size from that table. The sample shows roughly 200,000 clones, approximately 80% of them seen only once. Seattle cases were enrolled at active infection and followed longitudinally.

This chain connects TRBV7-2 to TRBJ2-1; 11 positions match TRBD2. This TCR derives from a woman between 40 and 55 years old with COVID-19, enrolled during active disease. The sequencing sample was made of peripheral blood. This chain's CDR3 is CASSPRGTSGPNNEQFF. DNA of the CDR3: TGTGCCAGCAGCCCCCGGGGGACTAGCGGCCCGAACAATGAGCAGTTCTTC.